This T cell receptor beta chain is drawn from a study of blood T cells in healthy people across ages (dated by TCRdb to about 2015). Study-wide context: In model experiments, roughly one uniquely barcoded TCR beta cDNA molecule per two T cells was captured by template switching. Age-related changes in TCR beta repertoire diversity were measured in the study by deep sequencing normalized with unique cDNA molecular identifiers. The donors were divided into four age groups: young (average around 16 years), middle-aged (under 40), aged (62) and long-lived (82). Using the same blood draw, the study looked at two additional independent replicas of 1 million unique cDNA reads for two donors, one aged 18 to 29 and the other aged 80 or older.

The research as a whole found: There was a strong correlation between observed TCR beta diversity and the percentage of naive T cells measured by flow cytometry. The long-lived group showed more naive CD4+ T cells, fewer expanded clones and increased TCR diversity than the aged group, suggesting age selection. Donor CMV infection status was unknown, potentially confounding age-related changes in expanded clonotypes. Estimates of total diversity from one million sequenced T cells were regarded as lower bounds and underestimates. As age increased, observed TCR beta diversity per million T cells dropped in a roughly linear way, and a significant reduction was already evident by age about 40. Conclusive comparison of naive and antigen-experienced compartments was prevented by the profiling of bulk unsorted PBMCs.

This clonotype turned up a few times. Its antigen is unknown. No per-base quality is available; no much larger clone lies one base away. Receptor libraries were prepared by 5' RACE. Sequenced on an Illumina HiSeq 2500. A second PCR of 7 to 11 cycles was performed with a sample-barcoded 5' primer and a J-beta primer mix. Each TCR beta cDNA molecule received a unique molecular identifier from a template-switch 5' adaptor carrying 12 random nucleotides. Each sample yielded at least 2.5 million CDR3-containing paired-end reads. First-strand cDNA synthesis was performed from all RNA using the Mint cDNA synthesis kit, with priming by a TRBC-specific oligonucleotide. After uracil-DNA glycosylase treatment, a first 18-cycle PCR used universal primers M1SS and BC2_uni_R on all cDNA. The original methods were these. Normalization of each sample was performed by random selection of 1 million high-quality reads, each carrying a distinct molecular identifier. Instead of being binned into consensus sequences, reads that shared molecular identifiers were thrown out. MiTCR, run with a Q25 quality threshold and the strictest error-elimination algorithm, handled CDR3 identification, clonotype clustering and error correction. A nonparametric unseen species model using Euler transformation provided a lower-bound estimate of total TCR beta diversity. TCRdb ran its own pipeline on the public reads, namely fastp trimming at Q25 and MiXCR clone calling, and kept in-frame beta chains. Entries that share a CDR3 protein sequence are merged under the most common genes and DNA. These V and J calls derive from TCRdb rather than the authors' analysis. In this sample the table shows approximately 780,000 distinct CDR3 sequences, roughly 26% of which occur a single time. 2.5% to 3.5% of the sample belongs to the ten largest clones.

Trimming costs V 1 base and J 4 bases, and their ends lie 17 bases apart. The CDR3, from cysteine to phenylalanine, totals 16 residues. Only the CDR3 region is kept as DNA, spanning 48 bases read in frame from base 1. Sequences MGHRA (CDR1) and YSYEKL (CDR2) are obtained from the germline V gene. The donors were around 39 Caucasian individuals from Russia, aged roughly 6 to 90 years, who were systemically healthy. Each donor gave about 10 milliliters of peripheral blood, drawn into EDTA-treated Vacutainer tubes. Ficoll-Paque density-gradient centrifugation was used to isolate PBMCs, with at least 6.5 million per sample. Trizol reagent was used to extract total RNA from the PBMCs, yielding at least 5.5 micrograms per sample. Naive CD45RAhigh/CD27high T cell percentages were measured by flow cytometry on a PBMC aliquot from every donor. This sample also appeared in a second study, on T cells of mothers and their children. As the second paper documents: Donors were nine systemically healthy Caucasian individuals: three mothers and their six children. cDNA synthesis consumed the entire amount of extracted RNA, loaded at approximately 1.6 ug RNA in each 15 ul reaction. Sample barcodes and 2-4 random nucleotides were added via the M1S primer in the second PCR. Each mother yielded over 8.5 million TCR beta CDR3 reads and each child 2.5 million to 3 million reads. In both related and unrelated pairs, thymic selection shapes the output of TCR recombination in a similar way, with inherited differences having only a minor effect. Normalized repertoire overlap was always found to be slightly, but never significantly, higher in related mother-child pairs than in unrelated mother-child pairs. With a sensitivity of approximately 92 clones per million clonotypes, no persistent microchimeric T cell clones were detected. To look for features that set related mother-child pairs apart from unrelated individuals, the researchers ran deep NGS to compare the TCR beta repertoires of mothers and children. Mothers averaged roughly 36 +/- 4 years of age and children averaged roughly 11 +/- 4 years. After adapter ligation with NEBNext reagents, the libraries were sequenced on Illumina HiSeq 2000 with 100+100 nt paired-end reads. Mother and child libraries were prepared a month apart and sequenced in separate runs to prevent cross-contamination. Between about 500,000 and 2,300,000 distinct TCR beta clonotypes were identified per donor. Naive TCR beta clonotypes were estimated from low-frequency clonotypes matched to each donor's FACS-determined naive share, without sorting.

The sequenced sample was blood. The sequence was collected from a boy aged 10-17 years in good health. The rearrangement joined TRBV4-1 to TRBJ2-7, with the D call perhaps TRBD1 or TRBD2, each one matching 5 bases. The CDR3: CASSQGTWDPVYEQYF. The DNA sequence is given as TGCGCCAGCAGCCAAGGAACCTGGGACCCCGTTTACGAGCAGTACTTC.